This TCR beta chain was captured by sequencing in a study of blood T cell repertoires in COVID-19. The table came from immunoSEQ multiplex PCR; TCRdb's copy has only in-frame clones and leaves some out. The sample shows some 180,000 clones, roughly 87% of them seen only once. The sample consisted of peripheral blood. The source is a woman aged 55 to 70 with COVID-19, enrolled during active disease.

CDR3 coding DNA: TGCGCCAGCAGCCAATCCCGGGACATCGTTGGCACTGAAGCTTTCTTT. Amino acids: CASSQSRDIVGTEAFF. The V gene is TRBV4-1, the J gene TRBJ1-1; D might be TRBD1 (6 bases). The CDR3 is made up of 16 amino acids. The V and J ends lost 2 bases and 4 bases respectively, with 17 bases between them. Germline values: CDR1 MGHRA, CDR2 YSYEKL.